These 13 T cell receptor beta chains came from one sample sequenced in a study of CD8+ T cells in alopecia areata. After isolation, RNA underwent reverse transcription to generate cDNA as the sequencing template. Here immunoSEQ multiplex PCR was the method, and the copy in TCRdb shows in-frame clones only, minus some. The sample holds roughly 120,000 clones, roughly 63% seen once. The treatment here: oral pan-JAK inhibitor, 5-10 mg twice daily. Here the sequenced sample was CD8+ T cells sorted from blood, taken at week 4, from a patient treated with tofacitinib. Every receptor here comes from a human donor with alopecia areata.

This clone showed up just a few times. The chain recombines TRBV27 with TRBJ1-1, with TRBD1 identical over 7 bases. The V segment lost 7 bases and the J segment 0 bases; nucleotides outside the gene matches: 5. Germline CDR1 and CDR2: MNHEY and SMNVEV (reference sequence). The CDR3 has 14 amino acids. DNA for the CDR3: TGTGCCAGCACGGGGGACAGTATGAACACTGAAGCTTTCTTT. It encodes CASTGDSMNTEAFF.

The rearrangement joins TRBV30 to TRBJ2-7, with a possible D match to TRBD1 (5 bases). Trimming stripped 4 bases from V and 3 bases from J, with 16 bases between. Germline V gene lookup returns CDR1 GTSNPN and CDR2 SVGIG (reference sequence). This CDR3 is built from 14 residues. The CDR3 here is CAWTTGASDYEQYF. In DNA, the CDR3 is TGTGCCTGGACCACTGGGGCTAGTGACTACGAGCAGTACTTC.

The V call is TRBV25-1, the J call TRBJ2-3; D gene ambiguous. The CDR3 contains 16 residues. Trimming shortened V by 3 bases and J by 0 bases, and 13 bases separated the two germline ends. Germline lookup yields CDR1 MGHDK and CDR2 SYGVNS. This chain's CDR3 is CASSESPGSSTDTQYF. In DNA, the CDR3 is TGTGCCAGCAGTGAGAGCCCCGGGTCCAGCACAGATACGCAGTATTTT.

Remarks on this clone: Different DNA sequences within this sample yield the same CDR3. The chain is built from TRBV5-6 and TRBJ2-7; D not certain. The CDR3 is 12 residues long. The V and J ends lost 0 bases and 2 bases respectively, with 3 bases between them. The V gene's germline CDR1 is SGHDT and CDR2 YYEEEE. This CDR3 reads CASSLGTYEQYF. The CDR3 DNA reads TGTGCCAGCAGCTTGGGGACCTACGAGCAGTACTTC.

This clone was counted a few times. The chain is built from TRBV30 and TRBJ1-2; no reliable D call. CDR1 and CDR2 (germline): GTSNPN, SVGIG (reference sequence). V was shortened by 2 bases and J by 4 bases, with 11 bases between the two germline ends. The CDR3 is 13 amino acids. The DNA for the CDR3 is TGTGCCTGGAGTACGAGCAGCTTCTATGGCTACACCTTC. The encoded protein is CAWSTSSFYGYTF.

The chain links TRBV29-1 to TRBJ2-5, with TRBD1 matching over 10 bases. Unmatched junction bases numbered 4, after V lost 6 bases and J lost 0 bases. The CDR3 contains 14 residues. Germline V gene lookup returns CDR1 SQVTM and CDR2 ANQGSEA. This CDR3 is CSVVDRGYQETQYF. Here the CDR3 DNA reads TGCAGCGTAGTGGACAGGGGGTACCAAGAGACCCAGTACTTC.

J is TRBJ1-6 and V is TRBV5-6; D unclear. This CDR3 has 16 amino acids. Germline assignment: CDR1 SGHDT and CDR2 YYEEEE. V shed 2 bases and J shed 8 bases, with 17 bases lying between them. The CDR3 is CASSLATPPRYSPLHF. CDR3 coding DNA: TGTGCCAGCAGCTTAGCTACGCCGCCGAGGTATTCACCCCTCCACTTT.

As to this clone: This sample also contains other DNA sequences that code for the same CDR3. The chain combines TRBV4-1 with TRBJ2-5; a possible D gene is TRBD2 (5 bases). Germline assignment: CDR1 MGHRA and CDR2 YSYEKL. V dropped 2 bases and J dropped 5 bases, with 9 bases sitting between them. CDR3 length equals 13 residues. The chain's CDR3 is CASSQNRGETQYF. As DNA, the CDR3 is TGCGCCAGCAGCCAAAATAGAGGGGAGACCCAGTACTTC.

The rearrangement joins TRBV11-2 to TRBJ2-5; D may be TRBD2 (5 bases). V was shortened by 1 base and J by 5 bases, with 5 bases between the two germline ends. The CDR3 length is 12 residues. Germline loops: CDR1 SGHAT, CDR2 FQNNGV. Here the CDR3 reads CASSLAGETQYF. The CDR3 coding sequence is TGTGCCAGCAGCTTAGCGGGGGAGACCCAGTACTTC.

The CDR3 nucleotides are TGTGCCTGGAGTCCAGGAAACGAGCAGTACTTC. It specifies CAWSPGNEQYF. V and J are TRBV30 and TRBJ2-7; D remains ambiguous. The germline CDR1 and CDR2 sequences are GTSNPN and SVGIG (reference sequence). The CDR3 length is 11 residues. The V end was cut by 2 bases, the J end by 5 bases, with 7 bases between.

This clone was picked up one time. The rearrangement links TRBV9 to TRBJ2-3; D unresolved. Per the germline V gene, CDR1 is SGDLS and CDR2 is YYNGEE. V was cut by 3 bases and J by 0 bases, with 14 bases left in between. This CDR3 has 16 amino acids. The CDR3 here is CASSAAAYPSTDTQYF. The CDR3 DNA reads TGTGCCAGCAGCGCGGCGGCCTATCCTAGCACAGATACGCAGTATTTT.

This clone was picked up a small number of times. Other DNA sequences in the sample encode the same CDR3. The genes are TRBV29-1 and TRBJ2-7; 10 nucleotides align to TRBD2. The ends lost 4 bases at V and 2 bases at J; junction bases unmatched: 2. Germline V gene sequence: CDR1 SQVTM, CDR2 ANQGSEA. The CDR3 totals 13 residues. CDR3 sequence reads: CSVAAGGPYEQYF. The CDR3 nucleotides are TGCAGCGTTGCAGCGGGGGGGCCCTACGAGCAGTACTTC.

This clone was counted only a few times. The chain combines TRBV10-3 with TRBJ2-7; D possibly corresponds to TRBD2 (5 bases). Germline V gene data show CDR1 as ENHRY and CDR2 as SYGVKD. The CDR3 is 15 residues long. Trimming shortened V by 0 bases and J by 7 bases, and 16 bases separated the two germline ends. CDR3 sequence: CAISESSRGPGEQYF. In DNA, the CDR3 is TGTGCCATCAGTGAGTCGAGTCGGGGTCCGGGAGAGCAGTACTTC.